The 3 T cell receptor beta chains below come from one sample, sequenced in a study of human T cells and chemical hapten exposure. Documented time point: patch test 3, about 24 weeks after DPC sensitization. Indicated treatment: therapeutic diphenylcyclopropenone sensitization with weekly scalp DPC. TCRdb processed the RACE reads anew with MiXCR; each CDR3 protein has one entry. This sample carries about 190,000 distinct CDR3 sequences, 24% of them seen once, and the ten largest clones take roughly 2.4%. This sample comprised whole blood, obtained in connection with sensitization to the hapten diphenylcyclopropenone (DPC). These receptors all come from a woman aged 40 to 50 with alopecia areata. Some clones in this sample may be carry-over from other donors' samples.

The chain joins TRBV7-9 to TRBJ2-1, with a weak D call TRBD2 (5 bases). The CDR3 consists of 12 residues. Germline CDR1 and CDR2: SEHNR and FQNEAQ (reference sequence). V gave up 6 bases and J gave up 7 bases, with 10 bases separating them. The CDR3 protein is CASRVALNEQFF. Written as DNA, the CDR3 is TGTGCCAGCAGGGTAGCGCTGAATGAGCAGTTCTTC.

The CDR3 here is CAISESADSHQPQHF. CDR3 coding DNA: TGTGCCATCAGTGAGTCGGCGGATTCCCATCAGCCCCAGCATTTT. The chain employs TRBV10-3 and TRBJ1-5; D is ambiguous. V was cut by 0 bases and J by 5 bases, with 11 bases left in between. The CDR3 contains 15 residues. The germline V gene encodes CDR1 ENHRY and CDR2 SYGVKD.

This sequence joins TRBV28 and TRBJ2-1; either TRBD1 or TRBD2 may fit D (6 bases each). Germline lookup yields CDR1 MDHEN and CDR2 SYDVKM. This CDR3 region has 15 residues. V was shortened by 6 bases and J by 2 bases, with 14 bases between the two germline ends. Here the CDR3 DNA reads TGTGCCAGCAGCCAAGGGGGGAGAACCTACAATGAGCAGTTCTTC. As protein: CASSQGGRTYNEQFF.